Listed below are T cell receptor beta chains from one sample, sequenced in a study of blood T cell repertoires in COVID-19. The repertoire was sequenced with immunoSEQ multiplex PCR; TCRdb's copy has only in-frame clones and lacks some. Of 150,000 to 200,000 clones listed, about 86% are singletons. Sequences were obtained from peripheral blood. These receptors were taken from a man aged 45-60 years with active or convalescent COVID-19. The CDR3 runs from the conserved cysteine through the conserved F or W. D genes are given only for firm matches.

15,TRBV10-3,TRBJ1-3,TRBD1,CAIRPGQGSGNTIYF
14,TRBV7-9,TRBJ1-1,TRBD1,CASSHRGKDTEAFF
14,TRBV7-2,TRBJ1-1,NA,CASSLIGKGTEAFF
14,TRBV30,TRBJ2-7,TRBD1,CAWIGTGNSYEQYF
12,TRBV5-4,TRBJ2-5,NA,CASSLQQETQYF
16,TRBV18,TRBJ2-7,TRBD2,CASSPAGTSQRYEQYF
13,TRBV19,TRBJ2-3,NA,CASRGANTDTQYF
14,TRBV6-5,TRBJ2-5,TRBD1,CASTATGGGETQYF
17,TRBV5-5,TRBJ2-6,NA,CASSNDRSLSGANVLTF
15,TRBV3-1/TRBV3-2,TRBJ2-7,TRBD1,CASSLRNRGPYEQYF
14,TRBV3-1/TRBV3-2,TRBJ1-4,TRBD1,CASSPDRVNEKLFF
13,TRBV3-1/TRBV3-2,TRBJ1-2,NA,CASSRTALTGYTF
15,TRBV3-1/TRBV3-2,TRBJ2-3,TRBD2,CASSLAGGVTDTQYF
13,TRBV12-3/TRBV12-4,TRBJ1-2,TRBD1,CASRTDRSYGYTF
15,TRBV7-6,TRBJ2-7,TRBD2,CASSLEAGEGDEQYF
19,TRBV4-1,TRBJ1-1,TRBD1,CASSQDPSRTGGVNTEAFF
13,TRBV2,TRBJ1-4,NA,CASSDMGQEKLFF
16,TRBV28,TRBJ2-7,NA,CASRTSAPYFHYEQYF
11,TRBV2,TRBJ1-4,NA,CASSAEEKLFF
16,TRBV10-3,TRBJ2-3,TRBD1,CAISVPPGTGADTQYF
14,TRBV7-2,TRBJ2-7,TRBD1,CASSLSGQGGEQYF
15,TRBV28,TRBJ2-1,NA,CASSYPGLIYNEQFF
15,TRBV28,TRBJ1-4,NA,CASRLSGGTNEKLFF
13,TRBV19,TRBJ1-5,NA,CASSATLGQPQHF
14,TRBV3-1/TRBV3-2,TRBJ2-7,TRBD1,CASRRQGDSYEQYF
16,TRBV24-1,TRBJ2-3,NA,CATSDPHPAAPDTQYF
16,TRBV30,TRBJ1-5,NA,CAWIPGGGSPNQPQHF
14,TRBV15,TRBJ2-3,NA,CATSTRDFTDTQYF
15,TRBV7-2,TRBJ2-5,NA,CASSQAGTPQETQYF
13,TRBV6-5,TRBJ1-5,TRBD1,CASKEDRVGPQHF
13,TRBV4-2,TRBJ2-5,TRBD2,CASSQERGETQYF
13,TRBV9,TRBJ2-5,NA,CASSPQYQETQYF
13,TRBV29-1,TRBJ1-1,NA,CSSTVGMNTEAFF
14,TRBV5-4,TRBJ2-5,TRBD1,CASSPTGGSETQYF
15,TRBV19,TRBJ1-5,NA,CASSPGRGGDQPQHF
14,TRBV6-1,TRBJ1-5,NA,CASSERGSNQPQHF
14,TRBV29-1,TRBJ2-4,NA,CSVGTEIAKNIQYF
12,TRBV14,TRBJ1-1,TRBD1,CASSIDRAWAFF
17,TRBV9,TRBJ2-5,TRBD1,CASSPRPDRGRMETQYF